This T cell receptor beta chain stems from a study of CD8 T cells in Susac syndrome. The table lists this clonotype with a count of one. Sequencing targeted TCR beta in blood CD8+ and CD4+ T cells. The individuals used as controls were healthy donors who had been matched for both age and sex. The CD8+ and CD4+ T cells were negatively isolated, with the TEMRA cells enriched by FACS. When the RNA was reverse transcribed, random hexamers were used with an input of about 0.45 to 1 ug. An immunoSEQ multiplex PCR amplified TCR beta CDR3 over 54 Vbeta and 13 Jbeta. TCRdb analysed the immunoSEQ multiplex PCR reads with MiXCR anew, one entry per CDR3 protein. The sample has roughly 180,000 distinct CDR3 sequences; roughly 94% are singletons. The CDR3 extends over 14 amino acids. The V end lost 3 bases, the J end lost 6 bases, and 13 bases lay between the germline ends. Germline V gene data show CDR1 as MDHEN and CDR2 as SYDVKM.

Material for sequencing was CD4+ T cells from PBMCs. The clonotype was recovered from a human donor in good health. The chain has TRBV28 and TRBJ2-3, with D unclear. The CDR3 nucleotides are TGTGCCAGCAGTTTTGGACGGCGGATCGATACGCAGTATTTT. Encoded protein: CASSFGRRIDTQYF.